The source of this T cell receptor (beta chain) is a study of T cell responses to AZD1222 COVID-19 vaccine. The CDR3 runs 18 residues. CDR1 is SGHTA and CDR2 is FQGNSA in the germline V gene. The ends lost 6 bases at V and 1 base at J; junction bases unmatched: 10. The count of this clone is one. What it binds is unknown. Study-wide results and limits: The donor cohort was predominantly white British with a female majority, and clonal diversity may have been underestimated. Of spike-specific TCRs, nearly half reportedly target regions left unmutated in variants.

Pooling covered second doses at about 4 or about 12 weeks. Measured with immunoSEQ multiplex PCR; TCRdb has only the in-frame clones, and not every one. The data contain 130,000 to 150,000 clones, 70% to 90% of them singletons. The sequence was obtained from an adult who received the AZD1222 COVID-19 vaccine. V is TRBV7-2 and J is TRBJ2-1; TRBD2 matches at 12 bases. This sample comprised peripheral blood, obtained 28 days after the second AZD1222 dose. CDR3 DNA sequence: TGTGCCAGCAGACCCGGACTAGCGGGATACGGATCCTACAATGAGCAGTTCTTC. Its protein product is CASRPGLAGYGSYNEQFF.